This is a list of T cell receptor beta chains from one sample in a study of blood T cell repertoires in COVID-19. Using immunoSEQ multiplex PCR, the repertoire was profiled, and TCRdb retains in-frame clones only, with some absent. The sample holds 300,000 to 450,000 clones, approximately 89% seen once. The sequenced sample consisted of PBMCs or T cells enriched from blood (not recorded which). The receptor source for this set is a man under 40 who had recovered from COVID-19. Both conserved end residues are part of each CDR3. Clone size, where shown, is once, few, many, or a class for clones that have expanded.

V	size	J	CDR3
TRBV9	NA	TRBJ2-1	CASSVEGTDYNEQFF
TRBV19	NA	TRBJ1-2	CASSLGQGGYGYTF
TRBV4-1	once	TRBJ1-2	CASSQGQGTGFGYTF
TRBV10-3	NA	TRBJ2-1	CAISESSPMSSYNEQFF
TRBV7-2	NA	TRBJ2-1	CASSPNAQGYNEQFF
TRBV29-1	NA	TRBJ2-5	CSVVSAGGTTTKETQYF
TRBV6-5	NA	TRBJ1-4	CASRPGSTNEKLFF
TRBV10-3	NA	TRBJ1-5	CAISRGNQPQHF
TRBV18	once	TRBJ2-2	CASSPPGQYQDTGELFF
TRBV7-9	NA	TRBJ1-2	CASSIQGNGYTF
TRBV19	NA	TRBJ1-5	CASSLDRDQPQHF
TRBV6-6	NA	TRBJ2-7	CASSVPRDSVYEQYF
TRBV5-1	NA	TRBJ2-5	CASCPGQIQETQYF
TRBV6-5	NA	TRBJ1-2	CASSYGEGRYGYTF
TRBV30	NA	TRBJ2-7	CAWSVLGADEQYF
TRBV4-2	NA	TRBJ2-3	CASSQGTSGGADTQYF
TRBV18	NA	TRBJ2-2	CASSSPVGGNTGELFF
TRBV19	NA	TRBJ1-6	CASSADSRNSPLHF
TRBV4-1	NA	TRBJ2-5	CASSQGGAGETQYF
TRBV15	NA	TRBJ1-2	CATRPTGNYGYTF
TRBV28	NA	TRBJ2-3	CASSLEYSGGVTDTQYF
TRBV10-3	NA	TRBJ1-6	CATRTGVDSPLHF
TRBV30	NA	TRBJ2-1	CAFSGGPYNEQFF
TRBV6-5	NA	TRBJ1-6	CASSYTRGSYNSPLHF
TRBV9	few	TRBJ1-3	CASSEQGRDTIYF
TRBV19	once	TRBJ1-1	CASSMGQGYEAFF
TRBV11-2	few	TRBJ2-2	CVSGTGERVTGELFF
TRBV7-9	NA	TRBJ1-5	CASSFAGTAFNQPQHF
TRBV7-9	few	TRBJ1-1	CASSRPGTEAFF
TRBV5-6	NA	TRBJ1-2	CASSRDRVSYGYTF
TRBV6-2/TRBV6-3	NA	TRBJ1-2	CASSLDRPIYGYTF
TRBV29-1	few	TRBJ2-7	CSVHGQGYEQYF
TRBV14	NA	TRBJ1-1	CATRPAGGLTEAFF
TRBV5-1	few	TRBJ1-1	CASSLTENTEAFF
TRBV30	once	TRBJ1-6	CAWTLLGQTNSPLHF
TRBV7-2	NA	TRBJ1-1	CASSSQGNTEAFF
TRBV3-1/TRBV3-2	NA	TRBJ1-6	CASSQATGGGSPLHF
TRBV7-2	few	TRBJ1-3	CASSLRDIGSGNTIYF
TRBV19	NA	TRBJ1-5	CASSMGNRGDQPQHF
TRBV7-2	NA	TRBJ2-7	CASSSPNRDRDHEQYF
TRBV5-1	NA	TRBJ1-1	CASSFAGLAFF
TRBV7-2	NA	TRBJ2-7	CASSPKPYEQYF
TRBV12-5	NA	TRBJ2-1	CASGFPGLAGHEQFF
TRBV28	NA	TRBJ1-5	CAVAWTGGGNQPQHF
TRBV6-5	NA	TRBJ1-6	CASSLTHLLDSPLHF
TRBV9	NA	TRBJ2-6	CASSGRAGLQSGANVLTF
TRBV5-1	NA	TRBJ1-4	CASSTTTTGDYEKLFF
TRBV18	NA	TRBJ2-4	CASSPPSRAKNIQYF
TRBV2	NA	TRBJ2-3	CASSPAHRGGTDTQYF
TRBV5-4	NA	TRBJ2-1	CASSRLSQSSYNEQFF
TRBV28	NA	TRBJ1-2	CASNEGQGYGYTF
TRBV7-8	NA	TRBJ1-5	CASSFGTGVDNQPQHF
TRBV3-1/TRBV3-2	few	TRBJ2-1	CASGSAEQFF
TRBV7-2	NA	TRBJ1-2	CASSSSGYTF
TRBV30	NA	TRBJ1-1	CALSLRDRFDTEAFF
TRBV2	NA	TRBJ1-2	CASSPGQPNYGYTF
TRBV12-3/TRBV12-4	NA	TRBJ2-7	CASTLRTGAEQYF